A single sample is the source of the 18 T cell receptor beta chains below, sequenced in a study of blood T cell repertoires in COVID-19. TCRdb's table, derived via immunoSEQ multiplex PCR, lists solely in-frame clones and lacks some. The data show 150,000 to 200,000 clones, approximately 90% seen once. The sequenced material came from peripheral blood. The receptor set was obtained from a man aged 18-30 years with active or convalescent COVID-19.

The chain employs TRBV7-6 and TRBJ2-1; D gene unclear. Trimming left V 5 bases short and J 13 bases short, with 12 bases between. Germline assignment: CDR1 SGHVS and CDR2 FNYEAQ. CDR3 length: 11 amino acids. The CDR3 sequence: CASSVTEVQFF. In DNA form, the CDR3 reads TGTGCCAGCAGCGTCACAGAAGTACAGTTCTTC. Using reference TRBV7-6 and TRBJ2-1 for the parts outside the CDR3, the full variable domain is GAGVSQSPRYKVTKRGQDVALRCDPISGHVSLYWYRQALGQGPEFLTYFNYEAQQDKSGLPNDRFSAERPEGSISTLTIQRTEQRDSAMYRCASSVTEVQFFGPGTRLTVL.

The chain recombines TRBV19 with TRBJ1-3; possible D gene TRBD1, 5 bases. The CDR3 consists of 17 residues. V lost 2 bases and J 0 bases, leaving 14 bases between the germline ends. The V gene's germline CDR1 is LNHDA and CDR2 SQIVND (reference sequence). CDR3 nucleotide sequence: TGTGCCAGTAGTATACGCGGGGGAGGCCGCTCTGGAAACACCATATATTTT. Its protein product is CASSIRGGGRSGNTIYF.

The chain combines TRBV18 with TRBJ1-3, with D maybe TRBD1 (5 bases). There are 15 residues in the CDR3. The germline CDR1 and CDR2 sequences are KGHSH and LQKENI. V was trimmed by 3 bases and J by 2 bases, leaving 11 bases between them. For the CDR3, the DNA is TGTGCCAGCTCACCGACAGACGTTACTGGAAACACCATATATTTT. Translating gives CASSPTDVTGNTIYF.

This chain connects TRBV28 to TRBJ2-6; D is unresolved. Germline V gene data show CDR1 as MDHEN and CDR2 as SYDVKM. V was shortened by 3 bases and J by 2 bases, with 14 bases between the two germline ends. The CDR3 is made up of 17 amino acids. CDR3 sequence (DNA): TGTGCCAGCAGTTTGGATCCGGGTATCACTGGGGCCAACGTCCTGACTTTC. Translated, it gives CASSLDPGITGANVLTF. Variable domain in full (rest from reference TRBV28 and TRBJ2-6): DVKVTQSSRYLVKRTGEKVFLECVQDMDHENMFWYRQDPGLGLRLIYFSYDVKMKEKGDIPEGYSVSREKKERFSLILESASTNQTSMYLCASSLDPGITGANVLTFGAGSRLTVL.

V and J are TRBV19 and TRBJ1-4, with 10 bases fitting TRBD1. This CDR3 has 16 residues. Germline V gene data show CDR1 as LNHDA and CDR2 as SQIVND (reference sequence). Trimming cost V 6 bases and J 5 bases; bases outside gene matches: 9. As DNA, the CDR3 is TGTGCCAGTAGCCCAGTAGGGACAGGGGTAAATGAAAAACTGTTTTTT. Encoded protein: CASSPVGTGVNEKLFF.

The CDR3, as DNA: TGTGCCAGCACCCGATCAGCAGGGCTTCAGGCTTTCTTT. It codes for CASTRSAGLQAFF. The chain recombines TRBV7-8 with TRBJ1-1; possible D gene TRBD1, 5 bases. V lost 7 bases and J lost 11, with 20 bases in between. This CDR3 has 13 residues. Per germline, CDR1 SGHVS and CDR2 FQNEAQ.

The chain is built from TRBV24-1 and TRBJ1-2; D perhaps matches TRBD1 (6 bases). The CDR3 runs to 11 residues. Trimming removed 9 bases from V and 6 bases from J, with 10 bases in between. CDR1 and CDR2 (germline): KGHDR, SFDVKD. CDR3 DNA sequence: TGTGCCACCCGGACAGATCATGGCTACACCTTC. This gives the protein CATRTDHGYTF.

This rearrangement joins TRBV19 to TRBJ1-2, with TRBD1 identical over 12 bases. CDR1 is LNHDA and CDR2 is SQIVND in the germline V gene (reference sequence). This CDR3 is built from 19 residues. The V segment lost 7 bases and the J segment 0 bases; nucleotides outside the gene matches: 15. The CDR3 sequence is CASTYSMGQGAPPNYGYTF. CDR3 sequence (DNA): TGTGCCAGTACCTATAGTATGGGACAGGGGGCACCACCTAACTATGGCTACACCTTC.

This clone has more than one count but fewer than ten. The gene calls are TRBV10-2 and TRBJ1-5; no firm D call. V was shortened by 6 bases and J by 2 bases, with 8 bases between the two germline ends. CDR1 is WSHSY, CDR2 SAAADI, per germline. CDR3 length: 13 residues. This CDR3 reads CASRGQGNQPQHF. The CDR3 coding sequence is TGCGCCAGCAGAGGCCAGGGCAATCAGCCCCAGCATTTT.

This chain joins TRBV5-6 and TRBJ2-1; 8 bases match TRBD2. The V and J ends lost 0 bases and 7 bases, in that order; junction bases with no gene match: 0. The CDR3 runs to 13 residues. Germline assignment: CDR1 SGHDT and CDR2 YYEEEE. In DNA, the CDR3 is TGTGCCAGCAGCTTGGCTAGCGGGAATGAGCAGTTCTTC. It encodes CASSLASGNEQFF.

The chain is built from TRBV6-1 and TRBJ1-3; D may be TRBD1 (6 bases). Germline lookup yields CDR1 MNHNS and CDR2 SASEGT. CDR3 length equals 16 residues. The V end lost 2 bases, the J end lost 3 bases, and 14 bases lay between the germline ends. CDR3 loop: CASSERWGQHGNTIYF. The CDR3 DNA sequence: TGTGCCAGCAGTGAACGGTGGGGGCAGCATGGAAACACCATATATTTT.

The J gene is TRBJ1-4, the V gene TRBV7-2; 10 bases are a match to TRBD1. V lost 3 bases and J lost 7; bases outside the gene matches: 11. CDR1 and CDR2 (germline): SGHTA, FQGNSA. This CDR3 has 17 residues. CDR3 residues: CASSFLDRDRGGEKLFF. CDR3 DNA: TGTGCCAGCAGCTTTTTGGACAGGGACAGGGGAGGTGAAAAACTGTTTTTT.

The gene calls are TRBV4-2 and TRBJ2-7; 11 bases map to TRBD1. Germline CDR1 is LGHNA and CDR2 is YNFKEQ. The CDR3 has 16 residues. Trimming at V came to 4 bases and at J to 2 bases, leaving 7 bases not matched to a gene. The CDR3 DNA follows: TGTGCCAGCAGCCCTTTCGCGGGACAGGGGGCCTACGAGCAGTACTTC. Its translation is CASSPFAGQGAYEQYF.

This chain links TRBV11-2 with TRBJ2-7; 9 nucleotides agree with TRBD1. The germline V gene encodes CDR1 SGHAT and CDR2 FQNNGV. V was clipped by 1 base and J by 3 bases; unmatched bases: 4. The CDR3 has 15 residues. The CDR3 region has the DNA TGTGCCAGCAGCTTAGGTGGGACAGGGTTCTACGAGCAGTACGTC. Amino acids: CASSLGGTGFYEQYV.

The gene calls are TRBV3-1 (or the pseudogene TRBV3-2) and TRBJ1-4, with 12 bases lining up with TRBD1. The CDR3 has 18 residues. The V gene end was trimmed by 1 base and the J gene end by 6 bases; junction bases not matched to a gene: 9. The V gene's germline CDR1 is LGHDT and CDR2 YNNKEL (reference sequence). In DNA, the CDR3 is TGTGCCAGCAGCCAAGCGGCCCTTGGGGACAGGGGGCATGAAAAACTGTTTTTT. As protein: CASSQAALGDRGHEKLFF.

V gene TRBV5-1 combines with J gene TRBJ2-1; perhaps TRBD1 as D (6 bases). Germline V gene lookup returns CDR1 SGHRS and CDR2 YFSETQ. This CDR3 spans 14 amino acids. Trimming removed 6 bases from V and 4 bases from J, with 14 bases in between. The CDR3 DNA follows: TGCGCCAGCAATAGGGACACCGGTTACAATGAGCAGTTCTTC. It translates to CASNRDTGYNEQFF.

The chain employs TRBV10-3 and TRBJ2-1, with unresolved D. Germline assignment: CDR1 ENHRY and CDR2 SYGVKD. V shed 2 bases and J shed 3 bases, with 11 bases lying between them. The CDR3 totals 15 residues. The CDR3, as DNA: TGTGCCATCAGTGAGCCTGGTCTAGACTACAATGAGCAGTTCTTC. Translated: CAISEPGLDYNEQFF.

This clone was detected a few times. The rearrangement links TRBV12-3 or TRBV12-4 to TRBJ1-1, with a weak D call TRBD1 (6 bases). This CDR3 has 13 amino acids. V was cut by 5 bases and J by 7 bases, with 14 bases left in between. CDR3: CASSAEGGREAFF. CDR3 sequence (DNA): TGTGCCAGCAGTGCCGAGGGGGGGCGTGAAGCTTTCTTT.